The 2 T cell receptor beta chains below come from one sample, sequenced in a study of blood T cell repertoires in COVID-19 (dated by TCRdb to 2019 to 2021). Libraries came from the immunoSEQ multiplex PCR assay. This is the immuneACCESS table as TCRdb keeps it, with only in-frame sequences that have V and J called. A part of the clones is gone; compared with another copy, unresolved V genes explain less than half, and the rest is unexplained. The sample has about 170,000 clones on record, 70% to 85% of them singletons. The ten largest clones represent around 7% of the sample. The sample taken for sequencing was peripheral blood. Receptors were obtained from a middle-aged woman with COVID-19, enrolled during active disease.

The rearrangement links TRBV7-8 to TRBJ2-6; TRBD1 agrees at 11 bases. Germline V gene data show CDR1 as SGHVS and CDR2 as FQNEAQ. This CDR3 comprises 17 residues. V lost 10 bases and J lost 2; bases outside the gene matches: 10. The CDR3 region is CATLRWTGGAGANVLTF. The CDR3 nucleotides read TGTGCCACCCTCCGTTGGACAGGGGGCGCTGGGGCCAACGTCCTGACTTTC.

This chain connects TRBV2 to TRBJ1-1, with 7 bases matching TRBD1. The germline V gene encodes CDR1 SNHLY and CDR2 FYNNEI. The CDR3 is 13 amino acids. The V and J ends lost 4 bases and 9 bases, in that order; junction bases with no gene match: 8. The CDR3 is CASSGRQGPQAFF. The CDR3 coding sequence is TGTGCCAGCAGTGGTAGACAGGGCCCCCAAGCTTTCTTT.